This is a list of T cell receptor beta chains from one sample in a study of OX40 agonist ivuxolimab in advanced cancers. TCRdb's copy holds only in-frame clones and misses some; the assay was immunoSEQ multiplex PCR. This sample carries 45,000 to 70,000 clones, 70% to 90% of them seen once, and the ten largest clones take roughly 0.9%. The sequencing used CD4+ or CD8+ T cells sorted from blood, collected in a trial of the OX40 agonist ivuxolimab. These receptors were collected from an adult with an advanced solid tumor such as melanoma, head and neck, liver or kidney cancer. CDR3s include the opening cysteine and the closing phenylalanine or tryptophan. A D gene is named only where the DNA matches it firmly. Where a row states a size, it is once, few, many or the class of an expanded clone; other rows omit it.

>TRBV7-3|TRBJ1-1|13|-|-
CASSLSPGFEAFF
TGTGCCAGCAGCCTATCCCCGGGATTTGAAGCTTTCTTT
>TRBV5-6|TRBJ2-5|15|TRBD1|-
CASSFKTGGGETQYF
TGTGCCAGCAGCTTTAAGACAGGGGGCGGGGAGACCCAGTACTTC
>TRBV6-6|TRBJ2-3|16|TRBD2|-
CASRPGLAGELDTQYF
TGTGCCAGCAGACCGGGACTAGCGGGGGAGTTAGATACGCAGTATTTT
>TRBV4-1|TRBJ1-2|15|TRBD1|-
CASSHRDRGKDGYTF
TGCGCCAGCAGCCACCGGGACAGGGGAAAAGATGGCTACACCTTC
>TRBV6-1|TRBJ1-2|11|-|-
CASRVIGGYTF
TGTGCCAGCAGGGTTATAGGTGGCTACACCTTC
>TRBV28|TRBJ1-1|13|-|-
CAIAGPQLAEAFF
TGTGCCATCGCGGGACCCCAGTTGGCTGAAGCTTTCTTT
>TRBV2|TRBJ2-7|18|-|-
CASSVLRLAHGGSYEQYF
TGTGCCAGCAGTGTTTTAAGGCTTGCCCATGGGGGCTCCTACGAGCAGTACTTC
>TRBV19|TRBJ1-2|14|TRBD1|-
CATADRGGDYGYTF
TGTGCCACTGCGGACAGGGGAGGGGACTATGGCTACACCTTC
>TRBV6-4|TRBJ1-2|16|-|-
CASSPGHGPRFYGYTF
TGTGCCAGCAGTCCTGGGCACGGCCCTCGATTCTATGGCTACACCTTC
>TRBV10-3|TRBJ2-5|13|TRBD1|once
CAISGDRKETQYF
TGTGCCATCAGTGGGGACAGGAAAGAGACCCAGTACTTC
>TRBV7-9|TRBJ1-4|13|-|-
CASSPQVNEKLFF
TGTGCCAGCAGCCCACAGGTTAATGAAAAACTGTTTTTT
>TRBV19|TRBJ2-7|15|-|-
CASRTTGDLPYEQYF
TGTGCCAGTAGGACCACAGGGGACTTGCCCTACGAGCAGTACTTC
>TRBV5-1|TRBJ1-4|14|-|-
CASSPTGSLEKLFF
TGCGCCAGCAGCCCAACAGGGTCACTCGAAAAACTGTTTTTT
>TRBV7-9|TRBJ1-1|12|-|-
CASSLRATEAFF
TGTGCCAGCAGCCTACGAGCCACTGAAGCTTTCTTT
>TRBV10-1|TRBJ2-7|13|TRBD2|-
CASSMQRGGLQYF
TGCGCCAGCAGTATGCAGCGGGGGGGCCTTCAGTACTTC
>TRBV18|TRBJ1-6|14|TRBD1|medium-sized
CASSIGQGPSPLHF
TGTGCCAGCTCCATCGGACAGGGGCCGTCACCCCTCCACTTT
>TRBV30|TRBJ1-2|15|-|-
CAWSVVGGMGYGYTF
TGTGCCTGGAGTGTCGTCGGGGGGATGGGGTATGGCTACACCTTC
>TRBV7-9|TRBJ2-2|14|TRBD1|-
CASSHRGSTGELFF
TGTGCCAGCAGCCACAGGGGAAGCACCGGGGAGCTGTTTTTT
>TRBV11-3|TRBJ2-5|14|-|-
CASSSADRQETQYF
TGTGCCAGCAGCTCAGCGGACCGGCAAGAGACCCAGTACTTC
>TRBV18|TRBJ2-7|13|-|-
CASSDTWTYEQYF
TGTGCCAGCTCAGACACATGGACCTACGAGCAGTACTTC
>TRBV7-2|TRBJ2-3|16|TRBD2|-
CASILRGGVRTDTQYF
TGTGCCAGCATCCTACGGGGGGGGGTCCGCACAGATACGCAGTATTTT
>TRBV2|TRBJ1-5|13|TRBD1|-
CASSKTGVEPQHF
TGTGCCAGCAGCAAGACAGGGGTAGAGCCCCAGCATTTT
>TRBV7-2|TRBJ2-3|12|-|once
CASSFSRDTQYF
TGTGCCAGCAGCTTCAGTCGGGATACGCAGTATTTT
>TRBV19|TRBJ1-2|14|TRBD1|-
CASSYRGTGYGYTF
TGTGCCAGTAGTTACAGGGGGACGGGCTATGGCTACACCTTC
>TRBV10-3|TRBJ1-5|16|-|few
CAISEGFHLSNQPQHF
TGTGCCATCAGTGAGGGGTTCCACCTTAGCAATCAGCCCCAGCATTTT
>TRBV2|TRBJ2-7|14|TRBD1|-
CASSPGQGLGEQYF
TGTGCCAGCAGTCCGGGACAGGGGTTGGGCGAGCAGTACTTC
>TRBV19|TRBJ1-5|18|-|-
CASSIGSGGMVGYQPQHF
TGTGCCAGTAGTATAGGATCGGGGGGTATGGTCGGCTATCAGCCCCAGCATTTT
>TRBV21-1|TRBJ1-2|15|-|-
CASSDLTGGAGGYTF
TGTGCCAGCAGCGACCTGACAGGGGGCGCGGGAGGCTACACCTTC
>TRBV7-9|TRBJ1-6|14|-|-
CASSSTADNSPLHF
TGTGCCAGCAGCTCGACAGCTGATAATTCACCCCTCCACTTT
>TRBV5-1|TRBJ1-3|16|-|-
CASSFTGLSAGNTIYF
TGCGCCAGCAGCTTTACAGGGCTTAGCGCCGGAAACACCATATATTTT
>TRBV11-3|TRBJ2-1|12|-|few
CASSLRNGEQFF
TGTGCCAGCAGCTTGCGGAACGGTGAGCAGTTCTTC
>TRBV18|TRBJ1-4|17|-|-
CASPSRDGSATNEKLFF
TGTGCCAGCCCAAGTCGGGACGGCTCTGCAACTAATGAAAAACTGTTTTTT
>TRBV5-1|TRBJ2-1|13|-|-
CASSLEGVGEQFF
TGCGCCAGCAGCTTAGAAGGGGTTGGTGAGCAGTTCTTC
>TRBV7-9|TRBJ2-4|14|-|-
CASSLMGVENIQYF
TGTGCCAGCAGCTTAATGGGTGTTGAAAACATTCAGTACTTC
>TRBV6-1|TRBJ2-3|15|-|-
CASRRSSPNTDTQYF
TGTGCCAGCAGGAGGTCTAGCCCTAACACAGATACGCAGTATTTT
>TRBV6-1|TRBJ2-5|15|-|-
CASGGGVGIKETQYF
TGTGCCTCAGGTGGGGGAGTTGGGATAAAAGAGACCCAGTACTTC
>TRBV7-2|TRBJ1-2|14|TRBD1|-
CASSPDRGSYGYTF
TGTGCCAGCAGCCCTGACAGGGGGTCCTATGGCTACACCTTC
>TRBV7-9|TRBJ1-2|16|TRBD1|-
CASSSGLQGHFYGYTF
TGTGCCAGCAGCTCGGGACTACAGGGGCACTTCTATGGCTACACCTTC
>TRBV6-6|TRBJ2-7|13|-|-
CASSYGQSYEQYF
TGTGCCAGCAGTTACGGACAGTCCTACGAGCAGTACTTC
>TRBV28|TRBJ1-4|17|-|-
CASSFSGRGFTNEKLFF
TGTGCCAGCAGTTTTTCGGGACGTGGTTTTACTAATGAAAAACTGTTTTTT
>TRBV10-1|TRBJ2-7|14|-|-
CASSQTLASYEQYF
TGCGCCAGCAGTCAGACATTGGCCTCCTACGAGCAGTACTTC
>TRBV20-1|TRBJ2-1|10|-|-
CSARGEEQFF
TGCAGTGCTAGAGGTGAAGAGCAGTTCTTC
>TRBV7-9|TRBJ1-6|13|-|-
CASSSHTNSPLHF
TGCGCCAGCAGCAGCCACACGAATTCACCCCTCCACTTT
>TRBV18|TRBJ1-2|17|-|once
CASSQSPGGRGDYGYTF
TGTGCCAGCTCCCAATCCCCCGGAGGGAGAGGGGACTATGGCTACACCTTC
>TRBV5-4|TRBJ2-3|16|-|once
CASSLGHGLSTDTQYF
TGTGCCAGCAGCTTGGGGCACGGCCTCAGCACAGATACGCAGTATTTT
>TRBV10-3|TRBJ1-5|15|TRBD1|-
CAISERQGLGQPQHF
TGTGCCATCAGTGAGCGACAGGGATTGGGTCAGCCCCAGCATTTT
>TRBV7-2|TRBJ1-3|15|-|-
CASSLYRVSGNTIYF
TGTGCCAGCAGCTTATACAGGGTTTCGGGTAACACCATATATTTT
>TRBV6-4|TRBJ2-1|16|TRBD2|-
CASSVQGLAGPNEQFF
TGTGCCAGCAGTGTCCAGGGACTAGCGGGGCCCAATGAGCAGTTCTTC
>TRBV5-1|TRBJ2-7|16|TRBD2|-
CASSGVAGAGPYEQYF
TGCGCCAGCTCCGGGGTAGCGGGGGCAGGCCCGTACGAGCAGTACTTC
>TRBV10-1|TRBJ2-1|15|-|-
CASSESLSSYNEQFF
TGCGCCAGCAGTGAGTCGTTGAGCTCCTACAATGAGCAGTTCTTC
>TRBV5-1|TRBJ2-3|17|TRBD1|-
CASSLGSGTGGGDTQYF
TGCGCCAGCAGCTTGGGTTCTGGGACAGGGGGCGGAGATACGCAGTATTTT
>TRBV5-6|TRBJ1-5|15|TRBD1|few
CASSLGDRGVQPQHF
TGTGCCAGCAGCTTGGGGGACAGGGGCGTTCAGCCCCAGCATTTT
>TRBV4-2|TRBJ2-6|17|-|medium-sized
CASSQDRGGSGANVLTF
TGTGCCAGCAGCCAAGATCGGGGCGGCTCTGGGGCCAACGTCCTGACTTTC
>TRBV7-6|TRBJ2-3|14|-|-
CASSAPNIRDTQYF
TGTGCCAGCAGCGCACCAAACATCCGAGATACGCAGTATTTT
>TRBV10-2|TRBJ2-1|17|TRBD2|-
CASSESMNSGGLNEQFF
TGCGCCAGCAGTGAGTCGATGAATAGCGGGGGCCTCAATGAGCAGTTCTTC
>TRBV18|TRBJ1-2|16|TRBD1|-
CASSLNSPGTGLNYTF
TGTGCCAGCTCTCTTAATAGTCCGGGGACAGGATTGAACTACACCTTC
>TRBV6-5|TRBJ1-5|12|-|-
CASSYGGGPQHF
TGTGCCAGCAGTTATGGGGGGGGGCCCCAGCATTTT
>TRBV28|TRBJ2-1|18|-|-
CASSQTSLGGRTYNEQFF
TGTGCCAGCAGTCAGACCTCCCTCGGGGGACGAACCTACAATGAGCAGTTCTTC
>TRBV19|TRBJ2-7|13|-|-
CASSMTGTYEQYF
TGTGCCAGTAGTATGACCGGGACCTACGAGCAGTACTTC